Below are 25 T cell receptor beta chains sequenced from a single sample in a study of regulatory T cells in long-lasting Graves disease (dated by TCRdb to the early 2020s). What this sample's time point label stands for: newly diagnosed GD, antithyroid drugs for less than 3 months. For both TCR sequencing and RNA sequencing, RNA was extracted from PBMCs in TRIzol. The library was produced with multiplex PCR. TCRdb records Illumina HiSeq 4000 as the sequencer. To build TCR beta libraries, CDR3 regions were amplified by Arm-PCR using iRepertoire HTBI primers. TCRdb reworked the public reads: Q25 trimming with fastp, MiXCR clone assembly, productive beta chains retained. Each entry is one CDR3 protein sequence, shown with its most common DNA and genes. Here the sample has 200,000 to 250,000 distinct CDR3 sequences; roughly 18% occur a single time. The top ten hold approximately 20% of the sample. Sample: peripheral blood mononuclear cells (PBMCs), taken at new diagnosis, from a patient treated with antithyroid drugs. The receptors originated from a female donor with Graves disease.

The table lists this clonotype with a few counts. The rearrangement links TRBV2 to TRBJ1-5; the D is unclear. This CDR3 comprises 13 residues. The germline V gene encodes CDR1 SNHLY and CDR2 FYNNEI. The CDR3 DNA sequence: TGTGCTTTAGGGAGAAATAGCAATCAGCCCCAGCATTTT. Amino acids: CALGRNSNQPQHF.

The table lists this clonotype with many counts. The chain recombines TRBV12-3 or TRBV12-4 with TRBJ2-3; tentatively, D is TRBD1 (5 bases). The V end lost 4 bases, the J end lost 4 bases, and 9 bases lay between the germline ends. The CDR3 loop spans 13 amino acids. CDR3 protein: CASSSQAADTQYF. Written as DNA, the CDR3 is TGTGCCAGCAGTTCACAGGCGGCAGATACGCAGTATTTT.

This clonotype was picked up a small number of times. The V call is TRBV7-9, the J call TRBJ2-1, with 11 bases that match TRBD2. V dropped 5 bases and J dropped 0; count of bases not matched to a gene: 6. The CDR3 runs to 17 residues. Per germline, CDR1 SEHNR and CDR2 FQNEAQ (reference sequence). The CDR3 here is CASSPRLAGSSYNEQFF. As DNA, the CDR3 is TGTGCCAGCAGCCCTAGACTAGCGGGAAGCTCCTACAATGAGCAGTTCTTC.

This clonotype was detected ten times or more. The rearrangement links TRBV7-2 to TRBJ1-3; possible D gene TRBD1, 6 bases. V was cut by 6 bases and J by 8 bases, with 14 bases left in between. The CDR3 has 13 amino acids. The V gene's germline CDR1 is SGHTA and CDR2 FQGNSA. DNA for the CDR3: TGTGCCAGCAGGGGGGCTGATCGGCACACCATATATTTT. It specifies CASRGADRHTIYF.

The genes are TRBV7-9 and TRBJ2-3; 9 bases are a match to TRBD2. This CDR3 has 17 residues. The germline V gene has CDR1 SEHNR and CDR2 FQNEAQ (reference sequence). J gave up 3 bases and V 1 base, and 8 bases lay outside the gene matches. The CDR3 bases are TGTGCCAGCAGCTTAGAGTTTGGTAGCGGGAGAACAGATACGCAGTATTTT. It is translated as CASSLEFGSGRTDTQYF.

Of note for this clonotype: This sequence may be a read error, since a much larger clone differs from it by one base. The chain is built from TRBV29-1 and TRBJ2-5, with D maybe TRBD1 (5 bases). Germline CDR1 SQVTM, CDR2 ANQGSEA. This CDR3 contains 12 residues. With 4 bases removed from V and 4 bases from J, the gap between germline ends came to 10 bases. CDR3 nucleotides: TGCAGCGTTGCTTGGGGCCTAGAGACCCAGTACTTC. Translated, it gives CSVAWGLETQYF.

This clonotype came up many times. V is TRBV19 and J is TRBJ2-2; D might be TRBD1 (5 bases). V was clipped by 3 bases and J by 4 bases, with 9 bases between them. In germline, CDR1 is LNHDA, CDR2 SQIVND (reference sequence). The CDR3 is 14 amino acids. The CDR3 nucleotides are TGTGCCAGTAGTATCGCAAGGGGCACCGGGGAGCTGTTTTTT. It translates to CASSIARGTGELFF.

This clonotype was recorded many times. The chain couples TRBV7-2 to TRBJ1-2; weak D call: TRBD1 (5 bases). This CDR3 has 15 amino acids. CDR1 and CDR2 (germline): SGHTA, FQGNSA. Trimming removed 4 bases from V and 3 bases from J, with 15 bases in between. CDR3: CASSSVRGGHYGYTF. In DNA, the CDR3 is TGTGCCAGCAGCTCGGTCCGTGGGGGTCACTATGGCTACACCTTC.

This clonotype was seen repeatedly, ten times or more. CDR3 coding DNA: TGTGCCACCAGCAGAGCCTTCGACGAAAAACTGTTTTTT. Translated, it gives CATSRAFDEKLFF. The chain carries TRBV15 and TRBJ1-4, with D unclear. The germline V gene has CDR1 LNHNV and CDR2 YYDKDF (reference sequence). The CDR3 runs to 13 residues. V lost 1 base and J 8 bases, leaving 8 bases between the germline ends.

This clonotype came up many times. The chain couples TRBV28 to TRBJ2-3; tentatively, D is TRBD2 (5 bases). The V end lost 7 bases, the J end lost 0 bases, and 14 bases lay between the germline ends. This CDR3 region has 15 residues. Germline V gives CDR1 MDHEN, CDR2 SYDVKM. The CDR3 sequence: CASTYSGESTDTQYF. The CDR3 bases are TGTGCCAGCACTTACTCCGGGGAGAGCACAGATACGCAGTATTTT.

This clonotype was observed many times. The DNA of the CDR3 is TGTGCCAGCAGCTTATGGGCTAGCGTGAACAATGAGCAGTTCTTC. Translation gives CASSLWASVNNEQFF. J is TRBJ2-1 and V is TRBV7-9; a weak D match, TRBD2 (6 bases). Germline CDR1 is SEHNR and CDR2 is FQNEAQ (reference sequence). V was shortened by 2 bases and J by 5 bases, with 13 bases between the two germline ends. The CDR3 length is 15 residues. The full variable domain, completed using reference TRBV7-9 and TRBJ2-1, is DTGVSQNPRHKITKRGQNVTFRCDPISEHNRLYWYRQTLGQGPEFLTYFQNEAQLEKSRLLSDRFSAERPKGSFSTLEIQRTEQGDSAMYLCASSLWASVNNEQFFGPGTRLTVL.

This clonotype was observed a few times. The CDR3 does not end in the conserved phenylalanine or tryptophan, so this is likely a read error. This chain connects TRBV12-3 or TRBV12-4 to TRBJ2-2; D is possibly TRBD2 (6 bases). There are 14 residues in the CDR3. Trimming left V 6 bases short and J 4 bases short, with 12 bases between. CDR3 coding DNA: TGTGCCAGCAGCTTATCGGGAGTCACCGGGGAGCTGTTTTCT. Translation gives CASSLSGVTGELFS.

This chain links TRBV5-4 with TRBJ2-1; D unclear. The CDR3 runs 12 residues. V lost 0 bases and J lost 4, with 2 bases in between. Per germline, CDR1 SGHNT and CDR2 YYREEE (reference sequence). The CDR3 spells CASSLEYNEQFF. Here the CDR3 DNA reads TGTGCCAGCAGCTTGGAATACAATGAGCAGTTCTTC.

This clonotype appeared many times. The genes are TRBV6-1 and TRBJ2-1; 12 nucleotides line up with TRBD2. This CDR3 has 17 residues. The V segment lost 6 bases and the J segment 9 bases; nucleotides outside the gene matches: 15. The germline V gene encodes CDR1 MNHNS and CDR2 SASEGT. CDR3 nucleotides: TGTGCCAGCAGACCGCCCAAGACTAGCGGGAGTCTCAGTGAGCAGTTCTTC. It encodes CASRPPKTSGSLSEQFF.

This clonotype appeared a few times. The V gene is TRBV7-3, the J gene TRBJ2-3, with a tentative D call TRBD2 (6 bases). Per the germline V gene, CDR1 is SGHTA and CDR2 is FQGTGA. Between the trimmed V and J ends, which lost 2 bases and 4 bases, there was a span of 22 bases. The CDR3 length is 18 residues. The DNA of the CDR3 is TGTGCCAGCAGCTTAGGGGTTGATGGGGGGAACAACCCAGATACGCAGTATTTT. Translated: CASSLGVDGGNNPDTQYF.

The rearrangement links TRBV7-6 to TRBJ1-5; maybe TRBD1 (5 bases). V was trimmed by 1 base and J by 7 bases, leaving 11 bases between them. This CDR3 contains 14 residues. The germline CDR1 and CDR2 sequences are SGHVS and FNYEAQ. Here the CDR3 DNA reads TGTGCCAGCAGCTTAGGGGCAGGGTGGCAGCCCCAGCATTTT. This sequence encodes CASSLGAGWQPQHF.

This clonotype was seen many times. The chain is built from TRBV12-3 or TRBV12-4 and TRBJ1-4; D is unclear. The CDR3 totals 15 residues. V was clipped by 3 bases and J by 2 bases, with 10 bases between them. CDR3 coding DNA: TGTGCCAGCAGTTTTCCATTAGATACTAATGAAAAACTGTTTTTT. Its translation is CASSFPLDTNEKLFF.

This clonotype was detected only a few times. The chain combines TRBV4-1 with TRBJ2-1; D perhaps matches TRBD1 (7 bases). Germline V CDR1 and CDR2: MGHRA, YSYEKL. V lost 3 bases and J 1 base, leaving 13 bases between the germline ends. This CDR3 has 16 residues. The CDR3 DNA is TGCGCCAGCAGCCATGTCAGGGGGGTTTCCTACAATGAGCAGTTCTTC. Its protein is CASSHVRGVSYNEQFF.

This clonotype was recorded at least ten times. The V and J genes are TRBV6-1 and TRBJ1-4, with D tentatively TRBD1 (5 bases). Germline V gene data show CDR1 as MNHNS and CDR2 as SASEGT. CDR3 length: 13 residues. V shed 6 bases and J shed 4 bases, with 9 bases lying between them. CDR3 in amino acids: CASRTALNEKLFF. In DNA, the CDR3 is TGTGCCAGCAGGACAGCCCTTAATGAAAAACTGTTTTTT.

Many counts were recorded for this clonotype. One end of the junction does not line up with germline, which may come from a read error. The chain recombines TRBV5-1 with TRBJ1-1; 8 bases match TRBD1. Germline CDR1 is SGHRS and CDR2 is YFSETQ. The CDR3 extends over 13 amino acids. The CDR3 is CASSLAGGPRAFF. The DNA of the CDR3 is TGTGCCAGCAGCTTGGCAGGGGGCCCTCGAGCTTTCTTT.

This clonotype was seen repeatedly, ten times or more. V gene TRBV28 combines with J gene TRBJ1-4; possible D gene TRBD1, 6 bases. CDR3 length equals 15 residues. Trimming shortened V by 7 bases and J by 4 bases, and 16 bases separated the two germline ends. Germline V CDR1 and CDR2: MDHEN, SYDVKM. The CDR3 is CASISLGRGNEKLFF. DNA for the CDR3: TGTGCCAGCATCTCTCTCGGCAGGGGTAATGAAAAACTGTTTTTT.

The gene calls are TRBV19 and TRBJ2-1; unclear D gene. The length of the CDR3 is 12 residues. Trimming left V 3 bases short and J 4 bases short, with 4 bases between. Germline V lookup: CDR1 LNHDA, CDR2 SQIVND (reference sequence). Here the CDR3 DNA reads TGTGCCAGTAGTATGCGTTACAATGAGCAGTTCTTC. Protein: CASSMRYNEQFF.

In the case of this clonotype: Possible read error: a much larger clone is one base away. The chain links TRBV20-1 to TRBJ2-1, with D possibly matching TRBD2 (5 bases). Germline CDR1 reads DFQATT; CDR2 reads SNEGSKA (reference sequence). The CDR3 contains 17 residues. Here the CDR3 reads CGATRMRAKSSYNEQFF. The CDR3 bases are TGCGGTGCTACACGTATGAGGGCGAAGAGCTCCTACAATGAGCAGTTCTTC.

In this sample, this clonotype turned up many times. The J gene is TRBJ2-2, the V gene TRBV3-1; D gene uncertain. This CDR3 has 13 residues. The V end was cut by 0 bases, the J end by 6 bases, with 5 bases between. CDR1 and CDR2 from the germline V gene are LGHDT and YNNKEL (reference sequence). CDR3 in DNA: TGTGCCAGCAGCCAAGATATTCCCGGGGAGCTGTTTTTT. This codes for CASSQDIPGELFF.

The chain joins TRBV20-1 to TRBJ2-3; TRBD2 is a possible D gene (5 bases). This CDR3 has 12 amino acids. The germline V gene has CDR1 DFQATT and CDR2 SNEGSKA (reference sequence). V was pared by 4 bases and J by 6 bases, with 11 bases between. CDR3 protein: CSATSTGDTQYF. Written as DNA, the CDR3 is TGCAGTGCTACGAGTACGGGGGATACGCAGTATTTT.